These T cell receptor beta chains were read from a single sample in a study of blood T cells in healthy people across ages. TCRdb reprocessed the 5' RACE reads with MiXCR, giving one entry per CDR3 protein. The table lists about 680,000 distinct CDR3 sequences, around 45% of them singletons, with 30% to 35% in the top ten. The sample consisted of blood. The receptors were sampled from a woman aged 55-75 years in good health. Both conserved end residues are part of each CDR3. D genes are given only for firm matches. Clone sizes are given selectively: once, few, many, or a class where the clone is expanded.

v_call	clone_size	j_call	d_call	cdr3_length	cdr3_nt	cdr3_aa
TRBV12-3/TRBV12-4	-	TRBJ1-1	TRBD1	14	TGTGCCAGCACCGCGGACAGGGTAGACACTGAAGCTTTCTTT	CASTADRVDTEAFF
TRBV4-1	-	TRBJ1-1	-	14	TGCGCCAGCAGCGCCGACATCCGGAACACTGAAGCTTTCTTT	CASSADIRNTEAFF
TRBV12-1	few	TRBJ2-7	-	17	TGTGCCAGCAGCTTTGGGCCCCGGACAGGGTTGTGTTCCGAGCAGTACTTC	CASSFGPRTGLCSEQYF
TRBV20-1	-	TRBJ1-4	-	14	TGCAGTGCTAGAGTGGAGCCAACTAATGAAAAACTGTTTTTT	CSARVEPTNEKLFF
TRBV28	once	TRBJ2-1	-	14	TGTGCCACCATGACTGCCAGCTCCTACAATGAGCAGTTCTTC	CATMTASSYNEQFF
TRBV4-2	-	TRBJ2-7	-	14	TGTGCCAGCAGCCAGTCCAAGGGTCCCTACGAGCAGTACTTC	CASSQSKGPYEQYF
TRBV7-2	many	TRBJ2-7	TRBD2	13	TGTGCCAGCAGCTTAGACCCTAGCGGCGAGCAGTACTTC	CASSLDPSGEQYF
TRBV6-1	-	TRBJ1-1	-	16	TGTGCCAGCAGTGAAGCGGCAGGTATAAGGGGCACTGAAGCTTTCTTT	CASSEAAGIRGTEAFF
TRBV28	-	TRBJ1-4	-	16	TGTGCCAGCACCCGAGGGGGTACATTAACTAATGAAAAACTGTTTTTT	CASTRGGTLTNEKLFF
TRBV6-2/TRBV6-3	-	TRBJ1-5	TRBD1	16	TGTGCCAGCAGTACGGACAGGGCTGGAGGCAATCAGCCCCAGCATTTT	CASSTDRAGGNQPQHF
TRBV7-3	few	TRBJ1-6	TRBD1	15	TGTGCCAGCAGACCGCCCGGGACAGGGGCCTCACCCCTCCACTTT	CASRPPGTGASPLHF
TRBV4-3	many	TRBJ2-7	-	13	TGCGCCAGCAGCCAAGCGGTCGCCTACGAGCAGTACTTC	CASSQAVAYEQYF
TRBV6-2/TRBV6-3	few	TRBJ2-1	-	12	TGTGCCAGCAGTGACAGGAGCAATGAGCAGTTCTTC	CASSDRSNEQFF
TRBV2	-	TRBJ2-1	TRBD1	15	TGTGCCAGCAGTACTGGACAGGGCTCCTACAATGAGCAGTTCTTC	CASSTGQGSYNEQFF
TRBV5-6	few	TRBJ2-2	-	15	TGTGCCAGCAGCGAGGAACTCGCGAACACCGGGGAGCTGTTTTTT	CASSEELANTGELFF
TRBV6-5	-	TRBJ2-4	TRBD1	14	TGTGCCAGCTGGGACAGGGAGGCCAAAAACATTCAGTACTTC	CASWDREAKNIQYF
TRBV6-6	-	TRBJ2-1	-	16	TGTGCCAGCAGTCCCCATGTAGGCCTTAGCTACAATGAGCAGTTCTTC	CASSPHVGLSYNEQFF
TRBV5-1	-	TRBJ1-1	-	14	TGCGCCAGCAGCAAGGACAGCTGGAACACTGAAGCTTTCTTT	CASSKDSWNTEAFF
TRBV12-3/TRBV12-4	-	TRBJ1-2	TRBD1	14	TGTGCCAGCAGATTGGGACAGCAAGGGGGTGGCTACACCTTC	CASRLGQQGGGYTF
TRBV5-1	few	TRBJ2-5	-	14	TGCGCCAGCAGCCCCCAAGGAACGCAAGAGACCCAGTACTTC	CASSPQGTQETQYF
TRBV18	few	TRBJ2-5	-	14	TGTGCCAGCTCACCACCCTTTAGGGGAGAGACCCAGTACTTC	CASSPPFRGETQYF
TRBV20-1	-	TRBJ2-2	TRBD1	16	TGCAGTGCTAGGATAACAGGGGGCGCGAACACCGGGGAGCTGTTTTTT	CSARITGGANTGELFF
TRBV20-1	-	TRBJ2-1	TRBD2	15	TGCAGTGCTAGAGTGCCACTAGCGGGAAGGAATGAGCAGTTCTTC	CSARVPLAGRNEQFF
TRBV7-9	-	TRBJ1-2	TRBD1	15	TGTGCCAGCAGCTTAGCGTCGGGACAGACTTATGGCTACACCTTC	CASSLASGQTYGYTF
TRBV7-2	-	TRBJ2-5	TRBD1	15	TGTGCCAGCAGCTTCGGACAGGCCCCCCAAGAGACCCAGTACTTC	CASSFGQAPQETQYF
TRBV29-1	few	TRBJ1-1	-	13	TGCAGCGCTACGTGGGGGGAGGACACTGAAGCTTTCTTT	CSATWGEDTEAFF
TRBV29-1	-	TRBJ2-3	-	15	TGCAGCGTTGAAGGGGGGCGCAGGAGCACAGATACGCAGTATTTT	CSVEGGRRSTDTQYF
TRBV10-3	-	TRBJ1-1	-	11	TGTGCCACCGGCGTGAACACTGAAGCTTTCTTT	CATGVNTEAFF
TRBV28	-	TRBJ1-1	-	12	TGTGCCAGCAGTTTCGCTATAGGGAAAGCTTTCTTT	CASSFAIGKAFF
TRBV29-1	few	TRBJ2-1	TRBD2	15	TGCAGCGTTAGCTCTCTAGCGGGACCACACAATGAGCAGTTCTTC	CSVSSLAGPHNEQFF
TRBV6-2/TRBV6-3	-	TRBJ2-7	-	12	TGTGCCAGCAGCCCCATGAGCTACGAGCAGTACTTC	CASSPMSYEQYF
TRBV5-1	few	TRBJ2-4	-	13	TGCGCCAGCACCTTGGCCGGACTATCCCTTCAGTACTTC	CASTLAGLSLQYF
TRBV6-2/TRBV6-3	few	TRBJ2-5	TRBD1	14	TGTGCCAGCAGTCCCGGGACAGGGGCGGAGACCCAGTACTTC	CASSPGTGAETQYF
TRBV3-1	-	TRBJ2-7	TRBD2	18	TGTGCCAGCAGCCAAGATGAACTAGCGGGAGGGCTCATGGATGAGCAGTACTTC	CASSQDELAGGLMDEQYF
TRBV7-3	few	TRBJ2-7	-	14	TGTGCCAGCAGCTCAAGGTACCTATCCTACGAGCAGTACTTC	CASSSRYLSYEQYF
TRBV7-2	few	TRBJ2-7	TRBD2	15	TGTGCCAGCAGCTTAGGGAGCGGGAGTAGGGCCGAGCAGTACTTC	CASSLGSGSRAEQYF
TRBV12-3/TRBV12-4	-	TRBJ2-1	TRBD1	15	TGTGCCAGCAGTTTGACAGGGGTCAAATACAATGAGCAGTTCTTC	CASSLTGVKYNEQFF